Presented here are 10 T cell receptor beta chains from one specimen sequenced in a study of shared clonotypes between healthy human individuals (dated by TCRdb to the early 2020s). The receptor library was made with the immunoSEQ multiplex PCR assay. TCRdb provides this immuneACCESS table in a form limited to in-frame rearrangements. Some clones are lacking; in checked studies, under half of them reflect an unresolved V gene, and why the rest are absent is not known. For this sample there are more than 900,000 clones; roughly 74% appear just once. Roughly 0.65% of the sample goes to the ten largest clones. Specimen: memory CD4+ T cells from PBMCs. The meaning of the sample's cell subset or site label: CD45RA-negative fraction. The receptors stem from a man younger than 35 in good health. Some clones in this sample may be carry-over from other donors' samples.

The gene calls are TRBV7-6 and TRBJ2-7; 7 bases line up with TRBD1. The CDR3 has 13 amino acids. Losses at the gene ends were 5 bases for V and 6 bases for J; bases not matched to a gene: 7. CDR1 and CDR2 from the germline V gene are SGHVS and FNYEAQ. CDR3 coding DNA: TGTGCCAGCAGCCTAAGACAGGGTGTCGAGCAGTACTTC. It codes for CASSLRQGVEQYF. Complete variable domain (other parts from reference TRBV7-6 and TRBJ2-7): GAGVSQSPRYKVTKRGQDVALRCDPISGHVSLYWYRQALGQGPEFLTYFNYEAQQDKSGLPNDRFSAERPEGSISTLTIQRTEQRDSAMYRCASSLRQGVEQYFGPGTRLTVT.

The chain recombines TRBV28 with TRBJ1-1; possibly TRBD1 for D (5 bases). The CDR3 contains 14 residues. Looked up from germline, CDR1 is MDHEN and CDR2 is SYDVKM. Trimming shortened V by 2 bases and J by 6 bases, and 13 bases separated the two germline ends. The CDR3: CASSLLGPQAEAFF. CDR3 DNA sequence: TGTGCCAGCAGTTTACTGGGCCCACAGGCTGAAGCTTTCTTT.

This clone occurred once. The chain has TRBV18 and TRBJ1-3, with D tentatively TRBD1 (5 bases). With 2 bases removed from V and 1 base from J, the gap between germline ends came to 9 bases. The CDR3 consists of 15 residues. Per the germline V gene, CDR1 is KGHSH and CDR2 is LQKENI. CDR3 sequence reads: CASSPSGGSGNTIYF. As DNA, the CDR3 is TGTGCCAGCTCACCATCGGGGGGATCTGGAAACACCATATATTTT. Filled out from reference TRBV18 and TRBJ1-3, the complete variable domain reads NAGVMQNPRHLVRRRGQEARLRCSPMKGHSHVYWYRQLPEEGLKFMVYLQKENIIDESGMPKERFSAEFPKEGPSILRIQQVVRGDSAAYFCASSPSGGSGNTIYFGEGSWLTVV.

The DNA of the CDR3 is TGTGCCAGCAGCTTGTCCGGCGGGAGGGCCGGAGAGACCCAGTACTTC. This translates into CASSLSGGRAGETQYF. The chain combines TRBV13 with TRBJ2-5; 9 bases match TRBD2. J was trimmed by 4 bases and V by 3 bases; bases with no gene match: 9. Germline values: CDR1 PRHDT, CDR2 FYEKMQ (reference sequence). CDR3 size: 16 residues.

DNA of the CDR3: TGTGCCAGCAGCTCTCAAGATTTGGACATTCAGTACTTC. The encoded protein is CASSSQDLDIQYF. The chain joins TRBV5-4 to TRBJ2-4; D gene unclear. In germline, CDR1 is SGHNT, CDR2 YYREEE (reference sequence). Trimming removed 3 bases from V and 8 bases from J, with 12 bases in between. The length of the CDR3 is 13 residues.

This chain connects TRBV25-1 to TRBJ2-3; D possibly matches TRBD1 or TRBD2 (5 bases each). The V and J ends lost 6 bases and 14 bases respectively, with 15 bases between them. This CDR3 comprises 11 residues. The germline CDR1 and CDR2 sequences are MGHDK and SYGVNS. DNA for the CDR3: TGTGCCAGCAGCCTAACCGGGACCGTGTATTTT. It encodes CASSLTGTVYF.

The table lists this clone with many counts. The rearrangement joins TRBV18 to TRBJ2-1, with 8 bases matching TRBD2. CDR3 length equals 17 residues. V was clipped by 5 bases and J by 3 bases; unmatched bases: 12. CDR1 KGHSH and CDR2 LQKENI come from the germline V gene. The CDR3 nucleotides are TGTGCCAGCTCAGGGTCCCGCACTAGCGGCCTCTACAATGAGCAGTTCTTC. Its translation is CASSGSRTSGLYNEQFF.

The chain employs TRBV4-1 and TRBJ1-1; D ambiguous. The germline V and J ends were trimmed by 0 bases and 1 base, with 6 bases remaining between them. The CDR3 has 14 amino acids. CDR1 is MGHRA, CDR2 YSYEKL, per germline. CDR3 residues: CASSQDWGNTEAFF. The CDR3 DNA follows: TGCGCCAGCAGCCAAGATTGGGGGAACACTGAAGCTTTCTTT.

The rearrangement links TRBV4-2 to TRBJ1-4; 9 bases match TRBD1. J gave up 11 bases and V 5 bases, and 9 bases lay outside the gene matches. CDR1 LGHNA and CDR2 YNFKEQ come from the germline V gene. There are 14 residues in the CDR3. CDR3 DNA sequence: TGTGCCAGCAGCTTGGGGGGACAGGGAGGGAAACTGTTTTTT. Translation: CASSLGGQGGKLFF.

The J gene is TRBJ2-7, the V gene TRBV19; TRBD2 aligns across 8 bases. This CDR3 comprises 14 residues. Germline CDR1 LNHDA, CDR2 SQIVND (reference sequence). J was trimmed by 3 bases and V by 8 bases; bases with no gene match: 9. The CDR3 DNA is TGTGCCAGTCAACGGGGGGGAGGATTCTACGAGCAGTACTTC. Its translation: CASQRGGGFYEQYF.